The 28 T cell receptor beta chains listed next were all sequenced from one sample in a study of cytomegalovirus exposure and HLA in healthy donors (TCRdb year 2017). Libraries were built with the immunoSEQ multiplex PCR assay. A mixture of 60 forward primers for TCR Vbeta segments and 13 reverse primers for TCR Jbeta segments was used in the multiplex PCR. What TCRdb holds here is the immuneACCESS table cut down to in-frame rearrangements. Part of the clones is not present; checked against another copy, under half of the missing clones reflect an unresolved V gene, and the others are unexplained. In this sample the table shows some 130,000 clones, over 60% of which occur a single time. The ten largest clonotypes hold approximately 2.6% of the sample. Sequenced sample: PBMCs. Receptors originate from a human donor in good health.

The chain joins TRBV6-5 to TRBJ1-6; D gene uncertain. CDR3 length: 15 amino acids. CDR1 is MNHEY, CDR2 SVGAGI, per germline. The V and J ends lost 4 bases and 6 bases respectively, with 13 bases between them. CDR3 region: CASSFLADSNSPLHF. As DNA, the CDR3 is TGTGCCAGCAGTTTCCTGGCGGACTCTAATTCACCCCTCCACTTT.

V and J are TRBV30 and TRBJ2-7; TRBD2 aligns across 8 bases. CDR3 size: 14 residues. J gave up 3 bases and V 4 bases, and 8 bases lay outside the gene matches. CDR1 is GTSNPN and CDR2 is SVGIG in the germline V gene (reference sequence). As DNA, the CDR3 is TGTGCCTGGACTAAGCGGGGGCCGAACTACGAGCAGTACTTC. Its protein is CAWTKRGPNYEQYF.

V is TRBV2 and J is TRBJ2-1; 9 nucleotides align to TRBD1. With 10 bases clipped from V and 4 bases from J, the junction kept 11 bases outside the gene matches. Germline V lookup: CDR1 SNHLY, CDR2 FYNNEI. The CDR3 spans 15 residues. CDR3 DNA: TGTGCCACCACGCCGGACAGGGGCTTATACAATGAGCAGTTCTTC. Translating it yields CATTPDRGLYNEQFF.

The CDR3 bases are TGTGCCAGCAGTTACGGGGTAGCGTACAAGACCCAGTACTTC. Encoded protein: CASSYGVAYKTQYF. The chain employs TRBV6-5 and TRBJ2-5; possible D gene TRBD2, 5 bases. The germline CDR1 and CDR2 sequences are MNHEY and SVGAGI. Between the trimmed V and J ends, which lost 2 bases and 6 bases, there was a span of 13 bases. The length of the CDR3 is 14 residues.

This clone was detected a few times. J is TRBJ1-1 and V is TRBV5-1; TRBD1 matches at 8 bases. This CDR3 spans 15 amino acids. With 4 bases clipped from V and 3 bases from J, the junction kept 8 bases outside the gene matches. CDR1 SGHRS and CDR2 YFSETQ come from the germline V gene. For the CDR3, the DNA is TGCGCCAGCAGCCGGCGGACAGGGACGTACACTGAAGCTTTCTTT. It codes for CASSRRTGTYTEAFF.

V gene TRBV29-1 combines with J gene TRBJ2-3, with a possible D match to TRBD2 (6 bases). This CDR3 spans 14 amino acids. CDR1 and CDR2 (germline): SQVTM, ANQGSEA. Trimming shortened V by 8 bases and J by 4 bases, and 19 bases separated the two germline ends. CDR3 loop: CSSGGSEGADTQYF. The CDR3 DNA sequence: TGCAGCTCCGGGGGTAGCGAAGGGGCAGATACGCAGTATTTT.

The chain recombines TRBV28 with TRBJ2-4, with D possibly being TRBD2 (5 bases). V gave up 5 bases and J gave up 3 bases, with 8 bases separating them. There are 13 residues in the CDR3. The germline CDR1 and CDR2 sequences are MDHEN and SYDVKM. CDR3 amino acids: CASSSGLKNIQYF. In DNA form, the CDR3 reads TGTGCCAGCAGTAGCGGCCTCAAAAACATTCAGTACTTC.

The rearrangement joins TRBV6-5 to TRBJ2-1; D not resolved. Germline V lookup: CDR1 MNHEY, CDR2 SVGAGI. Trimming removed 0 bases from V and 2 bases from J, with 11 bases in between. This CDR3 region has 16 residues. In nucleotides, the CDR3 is TGTGCCAGCAGTTACTCGGTGGCCCCCCCCTACAATGAGCAGTTCTTC. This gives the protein CASSYSVAPPYNEQFF.

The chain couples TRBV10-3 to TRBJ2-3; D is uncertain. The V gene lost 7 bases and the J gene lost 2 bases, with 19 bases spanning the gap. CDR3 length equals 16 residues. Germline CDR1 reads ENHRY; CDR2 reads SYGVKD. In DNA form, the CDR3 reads TGTGCCATCACTTCGGCGCAGGCGCGATCCACAGATACGCAGTATTTT. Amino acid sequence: CAITSAQARSTDTQYF.

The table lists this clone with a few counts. CDR3 nucleotide sequence: TGTGCCAGCAGTTTAACCCCCTCCGAGTGGTCTGGGGCCAACGTCCTGACTTTC. This gives the protein CASSLTPSEWSGANVLTF. The chain recombines TRBV27 with TRBJ2-6; D uncertain. Trimming removed 2 bases at V and 1 base at J, with 15 bases between. From germline, CDR1 is MNHEY and CDR2 SMNVEV (reference sequence). The CDR3 length is 18 residues.

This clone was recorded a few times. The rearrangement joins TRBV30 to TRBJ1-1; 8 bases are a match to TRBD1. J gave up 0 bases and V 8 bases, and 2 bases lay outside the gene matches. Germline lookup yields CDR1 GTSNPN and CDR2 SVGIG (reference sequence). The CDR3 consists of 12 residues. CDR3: CATDRVNTEAFF. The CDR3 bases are TGTGCCACGGACAGGGTGAACACTGAAGCTTTCTTT.

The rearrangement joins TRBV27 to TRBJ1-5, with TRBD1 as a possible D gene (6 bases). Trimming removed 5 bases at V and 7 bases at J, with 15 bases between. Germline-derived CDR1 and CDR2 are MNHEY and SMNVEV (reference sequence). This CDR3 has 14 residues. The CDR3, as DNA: TGTGCCAGCAGTCTGCACAGGGTCGGGCAGCCCCAGCATTTT. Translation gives CASSLHRVGQPQHF.

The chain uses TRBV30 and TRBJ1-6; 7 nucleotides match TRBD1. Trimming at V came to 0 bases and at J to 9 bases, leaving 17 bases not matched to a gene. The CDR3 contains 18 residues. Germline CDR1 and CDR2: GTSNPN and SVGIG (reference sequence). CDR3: CAWSVQGGGGLKGSPLHF. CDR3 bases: TGTGCCTGGAGTGTACAAGGAGGGGGCGGACTTAAGGGTTCACCCCTCCACTTT.

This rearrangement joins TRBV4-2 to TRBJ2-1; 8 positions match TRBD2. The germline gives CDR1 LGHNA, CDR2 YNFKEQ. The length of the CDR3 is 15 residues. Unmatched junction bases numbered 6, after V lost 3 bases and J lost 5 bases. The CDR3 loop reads CASSQGLAGNNEQFF. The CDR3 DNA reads TGTGCCAGCAGCCAGGGGCTAGCGGGCAACAATGAGCAGTTCTTC.

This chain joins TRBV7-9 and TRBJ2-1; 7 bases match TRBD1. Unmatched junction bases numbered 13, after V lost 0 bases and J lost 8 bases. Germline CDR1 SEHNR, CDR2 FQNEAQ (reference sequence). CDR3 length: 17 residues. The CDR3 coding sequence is TGTGCCAGCAGCTTAGCGGGTTGGCAGGGGGTGGTTTATGAGCAGTTCTTC. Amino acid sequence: CASSLAGWQGVVYEQFF.

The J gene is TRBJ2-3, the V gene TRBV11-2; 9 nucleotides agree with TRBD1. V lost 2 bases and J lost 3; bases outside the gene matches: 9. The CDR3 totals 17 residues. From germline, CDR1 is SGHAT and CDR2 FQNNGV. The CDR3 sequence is CASSLPRQGGSTDTQYF. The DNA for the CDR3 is TGTGCCAGCAGCTTACCCCGACAGGGGGGTAGTACAGATACGCAGTATTTT. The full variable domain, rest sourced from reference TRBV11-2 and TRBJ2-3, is EAGVAQSPRYKIIEKRQSVAFWCNPISGHATLYWYQQILGQGPKLLIQFQNNGVVDDSQLPKDRFSAERLKGVDSTLKIQPAKLEDSAVYLCASSLPRQGGSTDTQYFGPGTRLTVL.

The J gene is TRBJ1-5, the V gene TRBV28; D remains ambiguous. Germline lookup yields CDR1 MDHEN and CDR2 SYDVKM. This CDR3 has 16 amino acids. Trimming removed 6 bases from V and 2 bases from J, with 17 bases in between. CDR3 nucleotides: TGTGCCAGCAGCCCCCAGGCAGCAAAAGGCAATCAGCCCCAGCATTTT. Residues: CASSPQAAKGNQPQHF.

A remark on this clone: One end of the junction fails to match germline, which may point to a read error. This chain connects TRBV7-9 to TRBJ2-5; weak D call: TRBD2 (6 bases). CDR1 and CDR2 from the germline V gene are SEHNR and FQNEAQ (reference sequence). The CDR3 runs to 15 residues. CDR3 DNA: TGTTCCAGCAGCTTATCCGCGGGACTCGGGGAGACCCAGTACTTC. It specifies CSSSLSAGLGETQYF.

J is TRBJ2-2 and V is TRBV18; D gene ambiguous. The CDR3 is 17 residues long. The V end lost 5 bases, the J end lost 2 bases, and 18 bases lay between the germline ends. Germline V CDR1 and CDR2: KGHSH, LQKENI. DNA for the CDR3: TGTGCCAGCTCAAAATACCAAACGGAGCTTAACACCGGGGAGCTGTTTTTT. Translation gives CASSKYQTELNTGELFF.

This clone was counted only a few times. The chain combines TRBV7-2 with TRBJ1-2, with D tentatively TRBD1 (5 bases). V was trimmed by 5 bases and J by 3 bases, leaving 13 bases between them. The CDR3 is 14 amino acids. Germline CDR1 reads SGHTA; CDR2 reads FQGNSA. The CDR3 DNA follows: TGTGCCAGCAGCCCCCCAGGGCGCGACTATGGCTACACCTTC. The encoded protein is CASSPPGRDYGYTF.

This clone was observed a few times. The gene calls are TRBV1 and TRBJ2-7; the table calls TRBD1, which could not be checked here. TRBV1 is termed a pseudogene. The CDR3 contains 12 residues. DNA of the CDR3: TGCACCAGCAGCCAGTACAGCCCCGAGCAGTACTTC. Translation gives CTSSQYSPEQYF.

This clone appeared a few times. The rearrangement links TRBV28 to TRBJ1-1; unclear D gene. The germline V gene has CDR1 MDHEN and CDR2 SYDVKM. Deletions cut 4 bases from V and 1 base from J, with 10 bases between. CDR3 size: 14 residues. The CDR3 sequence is CASSSAPGNTEAFF. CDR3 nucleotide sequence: TGTGCCAGCAGTTCCGCCCCAGGGAACACTGAAGCTTTCTTT.

Written as DNA, the CDR3 is TGTGCCAGCAGCTTAGAGGCTAGCGGGAGTAAGAGCACAGATACGCAGTATTTT. Protein: CASSLEASGSKSTDTQYF. The chain uses TRBV7-6 and TRBJ2-3; 10 nucleotides agree with TRBD2. Looked up from germline, CDR1 is SGHVS and CDR2 is FNYEAQ. The V and J ends lost 1 base and 0 bases, in that order; junction bases with no gene match: 7. The length of the CDR3 is 18 residues.

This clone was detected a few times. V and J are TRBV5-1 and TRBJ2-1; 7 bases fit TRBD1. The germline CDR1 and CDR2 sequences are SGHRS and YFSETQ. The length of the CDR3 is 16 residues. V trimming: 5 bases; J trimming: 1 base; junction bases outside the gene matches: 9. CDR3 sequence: CASSYTGERSYNEQFF. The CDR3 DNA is TGCGCCAGCAGTTATACAGGGGAGAGGTCCTACAATGAGCAGTTCTTC.

CDR3 sequence (DNA): TGCAGCGCCGAACAGGGGGAGGGTGGCATTCAGTACTTC. Translated, it gives CSAEQGEGGIQYF. The rearrangement uses TRBV29-1 and TRBJ2-4, with a weak D call TRBD1 (8 bases). Deletions cut 7 bases from V and 9 bases from J, with 19 bases between. This CDR3 is built from 13 residues. Germline CDR1 reads SQVTM; CDR2 reads ANQGSEA.

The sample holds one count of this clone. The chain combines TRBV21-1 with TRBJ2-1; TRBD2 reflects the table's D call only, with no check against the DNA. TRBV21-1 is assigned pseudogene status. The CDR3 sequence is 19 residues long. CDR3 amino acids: CASSKRRTSGSTHYNEQFF. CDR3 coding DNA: TGTGCCAGCAGCAAACGGAGGACTAGCGGGAGTACTCACTACAATGAGCAGTTCTTC.

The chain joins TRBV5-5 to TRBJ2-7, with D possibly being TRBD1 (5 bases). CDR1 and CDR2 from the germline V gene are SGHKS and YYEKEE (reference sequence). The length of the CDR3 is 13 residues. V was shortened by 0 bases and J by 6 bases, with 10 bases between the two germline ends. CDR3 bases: TGTGCCAGCAGCTTGGTTGCAGGGTCCGAGCAGTACTTC. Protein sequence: CASSLVAGSEQYF.

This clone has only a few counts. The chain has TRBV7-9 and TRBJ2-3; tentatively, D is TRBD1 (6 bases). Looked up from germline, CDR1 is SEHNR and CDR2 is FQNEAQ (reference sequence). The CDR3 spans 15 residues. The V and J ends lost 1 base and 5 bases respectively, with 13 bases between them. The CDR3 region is CASSLDLQGQDTQYF. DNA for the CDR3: TGTGCCAGCAGCTTAGATTTGCAGGGGCAAGATACGCAGTATTTT.